This T cell receptor (beta chain) came from a study of Ad26.COV2.S vaccination and SARS-CoV-2 variants. Study-wide context: The study gave Ad26.COV2.S intramuscularly, once or twice 56 days apart.

Treatment of the sample: around 19 received Ad26.COV2.S at low or high dose, single or two shots; roughly 5 received placebo; per-sample allocation not given. Samples analyzed were those drawn on day 63 after the first vaccine or placebo injection. Expression of Wuhan-strain SARS-CoV-2 spike came from the Ad26 vector that formed the vaccine. Assay used: immunoSEQ multiplex PCR; TCRdb lists only in-frame clones, some missing. Among hundreds of thousands of clones listed, 88% were seen once. Sequences were derived from peripheral blood, sampled in a trial of Ad26.COV2.S vaccine versus placebo. The TCR comes from a person aged 18-65 years who received the Ad26.COV2.S COVID-19 vaccine or a placebo.

CDR3 coding DNA: TGTGCCAGCAGCTTAACCGGGACAGGGGGCCATGAGCAGTTCTTC. This translates into CASSLTGTGGHEQFF. The chain recombines TRBV7-9 with TRBJ2-1; 12 bases agree with TRBD1. The CDR3 extends over 15 amino acids. CDR1 SEHNR and CDR2 FQNEAQ come from the germline V gene (reference sequence). V shed 2 bases, J shed 8 bases, and the junction held 4 bases outside the gene matches.